What follows are 16 T cell receptor beta chains derived from one specimen sequenced in a study of cytomegalovirus exposure and HLA in healthy donors. Primers included in the PCR were 60 Vbeta and 13 Jbeta primers. Measured with immunoSEQ multiplex PCR; TCRdb has only the in-frame clones, and not every one. The sample holds approximately 150,000 clones; almost 85% are singletons and the top ten take around 5%. Sequencing input: PBMCs. All receptors derive from a girl between 10 and 17 years old in good health and CMV-seropositive.

This chain uses TRBV19 with TRBJ2-7, with D possibly matching TRBD2 (6 bases). CDR1 is LNHDA and CDR2 is SQIVND in the germline V gene (reference sequence). The V gene lost 2 bases and the J gene lost 3 bases, with 11 bases spanning the gap. The CDR3 has 14 amino acids. CDR3 region: CASSIRRGSYEQYF. The CDR3 region has the DNA TGTGCCAGTAGTATAAGGCGGGGCAGCTACGAGCAGTACTTC.

This clone was seen only a few times. At one boundary the junction diverges from the germline segment, which might be a read error. The gene calls are TRBV11-2 and TRBJ2-1; 7 bases are shared with TRBD1. Per the germline V gene, CDR1 is SGHAT and CDR2 is FQNNGV. This CDR3 spans 14 amino acids. Written as DNA, the CDR3 is TGTGCCGGCAGCTTAGGGGACAGCTACAATGAGCAGTTCTTC. It codes for CAGSLGDSYNEQFF.

The J gene is TRBJ1-1, the V gene TRBV9; D not certain. Germline CDR1 SGDLS, CDR2 YYNGEE. The CDR3 runs 15 residues. Trimming left V 0 bases short and J 5 bases short, with 14 bases between. The CDR3: CASSVGPAGGTEAFF. The CDR3 DNA reads as TGTGCCAGCAGCGTAGGCCCCGCGGGTGGTACTGAAGCTTTCTTT.

Only a few counts were recorded for this clone. The V gene is TRBV2, the J gene TRBJ1-5; TRBD1 might be the D (5 bases). The germline V gene has CDR1 SNHLY and CDR2 FYNNEI. Trimming removed 2 bases from V and 3 bases from J, with 17 bases in between. This CDR3 contains 17 residues. CDR3 bases: TGTGCCAGCAGTGAAAGGTTGTCAGGGTGGGACAATCAGCCCCAGCATTTT. Its translation is CASSERLSGWDNQPQHF.

The chain employs TRBV9 and TRBJ1-2, with D uncertain. Deletions cut 0 bases from V and 8 bases from J, with 11 bases between. The CDR3 spans 13 residues. CDR1 is SGDLS and CDR2 is YYNGEE in the germline V gene. CDR3 coding DNA: TGTGCCAGCAGCGTAGACCGGGCGGGGGGCTACACCTTC. It translates to CASSVDRAGGYTF.

The chain has TRBV5-1 and TRBJ1-1; 7 bases match TRBD1. This CDR3 contains 14 residues. The germline V gene has CDR1 SGHRS and CDR2 YFSETQ. V lost 4 bases to trimming and J lost 1 base; unmatched junction nucleotides: 4. The CDR3 is CASSGRDRNTEAFF. The CDR3 nucleotides are TGCGCCAGCAGCGGGCGGGACAGGAACACTGAAGCTTTCTTT.

The rearrangement joins TRBV5-4 to TRBJ2-3; D is possibly TRBD1 (5 bases). Trimming shortened V by 9 bases and J by 3 bases, and 11 bases separated the two germline ends. The CDR3 has 12 residues. Germline values: CDR1 SGHNT, CDR2 YYREEE (reference sequence). The CDR3 loop is CATNAGTDTQYF. DNA of the CDR3: TGTGCCACCAACGCAGGGACAGATACGCAGTATTTT.

The chain joins TRBV9 to TRBJ1-3; D remains ambiguous. V lost 4 bases, J lost 4 bases, and 15 bases lay in between. Germline CDR1 reads SGDLS; CDR2 reads YYNGEE. This CDR3 comprises 15 residues. The CDR3 spells CASSSGFSGGNTIYF. As DNA, the CDR3 is TGTGCCAGCAGCTCCGGTTTCTCGGGAGGAAACACCATATATTTT. Full variable domain (remainder filled in from reference TRBV9 and TRBJ1-3): DSGVTQTPKHLITATGQRVTLRCSPRSGDLSVYWYQQSLDQGLQFLIQYYNGEERAKGNILERFSAQQFPDLHSELNLSSLELGDSALYFCASSSGFSGGNTIYFGEGSWLTVV.

This clone appeared a few times. The V and J genes are TRBV2 and TRBJ1-1, with D possibly TRBD1 on 6 matching bases. The CDR3 is made up of 14 amino acids. V lost 8 bases and J 4 bases, leaving 17 bases between the germline ends. CDR1 and CDR2 (germline): SNHLY, FYNNEI. CDR3 protein: CASRQLGGGTEAFF. The CDR3 DNA follows: TGTGCCAGCCGGCAGCTTGGGGGCGGCACTGAAGCTTTCTTT. The full variable domain, with the rest looked up from reference TRBV2 and TRBJ1-1, is EPEVTQTPSHQVTQMGQEVILRCVPISNHLYFYWYRQILGQKVEFLVSFYNNEISEKSEIFDDQFSVERPDGSNFTLKIRSTKLEDSAMYFCASRQLGGGTEAFFGQGTRLTVV.

The chain couples TRBV4-2 to TRBJ1-1; D may be TRBD1 (6 bases). Trimming took off 1 base at V and 4 bases at J, with 13 bases between the two ends. The CDR3 covers 15 residues. Germline CDR1 is LGHNA and CDR2 is YNFKEQ. For the CDR3, the DNA is TGTGCCAGCAGCCAAGGGAGGGGGGGCAGCACTGAAGCTTTCTTT. This gives the protein CASSQGRGGSTEAFF.

The chain carries TRBV7-6 and TRBJ2-3; TRBD2 agrees at 12 bases. Germline V gene data show CDR1 as SGHVS and CDR2 as FNYEAQ. V was pared by 4 bases and J by 0 bases, with 8 bases of the junction left unmatched. This CDR3 has 18 residues. For the CDR3, the DNA is TGTGCCAGCAGCTCCTGGACTAGCGGGATTGCTAGCACAGATACGCAGTATTTT. Its protein is CASSSWTSGIASTDTQYF.

This rearrangement joins TRBV27 to TRBJ2-3; D is possibly TRBD2 (5 bases). Germline CDR1 reads MNHEY; CDR2 reads SMNVEV (reference sequence). This CDR3 contains 17 residues. Trimming removed 0 bases at V and 6 bases at J, with 19 bases between. The CDR3 loop reads CASSLSPGQGGWDTQYF. CDR3 DNA: TGTGCCAGCAGTTTATCTCCTGGGCAAGGAGGATGGGATACGCAGTATTTT.

V is TRBV2 and J is TRBJ2-5; the match to TRBD2 covers 14 bases. Per germline, CDR1 SNHLY and CDR2 FYNNEI. Trimming took 6 bases from V and 5 from J; bases not matched to a gene: 8. CDR3 length: 16 amino acids. The CDR3 coding sequence is TGTGCCAGCAGGACTAGCGGGGGGGCCCCCGGGGAGACCCAGTACTTC. It encodes CASRTSGGAPGETQYF. The full variable domain, completed using reference TRBV2 and TRBJ2-5, is EPEVTQTPSHQVTQMGQEVILRCVPISNHLYFYWYRQILGQKVEFLVSFYNNEISEKSEIFDDQFSVERPDGSNFTLKIRSTKLEDSAMYFCASRTSGGAPGETQYFGPGTRLLVL.

This chain connects TRBV2 to TRBJ2-5; 8 bases align to TRBD2. This CDR3 is built from 15 residues. V lost 2 bases, J lost 4 bases, and 6 bases stayed unmatched. Germline lookup yields CDR1 SNHLY and CDR2 FYNNEI. DNA for the CDR3: TGTGCCAGCAGTGAACTCAGCGGGGGAGGAGAGACCCAGTACTTC. Its translation: CASSELSGGGETQYF.

The J gene is TRBJ1-1, the V gene TRBV5-1; 8 bases match TRBD1. The junction had 3 bases not matched to a gene; V was cut back by 4 bases and J by 1 base. CDR3 size: 14 residues. Germline-derived CDR1 and CDR2 are SGHRS and YFSETQ. CDR3 DNA: TGCGCCAGCAGCGATGGACAGGGGAACACTGAAGCTTTCTTT. Its translation: CASSDGQGNTEAFF.

This CDR3 reads CASSPIKEGLNTEAFF. The CDR3 region has the DNA TGTGCCAGCAGCCCCATCAAGGAGGGTTTGAACACTGAAGCTTTCTTT. This rearrangement joins TRBV9 to TRBJ1-1; no clear D gene. The CDR3 spans 16 residues. Trimming cost V 4 bases and J 0 bases, with 16 bases left between them. The germline V gene has CDR1 SGDLS and CDR2 YYNGEE. The variable domain in full, completed from reference TRBV9 and TRBJ1-1, reads DSGVTQTPKHLITATGQRVTLRCSPRSGDLSVYWYQQSLDQGLQFLIQYYNGEERAKGNILERFSAQQFPDLHSELNLSSLELGDSALYFCASSPIKEGLNTEAFFGQGTRLTVV.